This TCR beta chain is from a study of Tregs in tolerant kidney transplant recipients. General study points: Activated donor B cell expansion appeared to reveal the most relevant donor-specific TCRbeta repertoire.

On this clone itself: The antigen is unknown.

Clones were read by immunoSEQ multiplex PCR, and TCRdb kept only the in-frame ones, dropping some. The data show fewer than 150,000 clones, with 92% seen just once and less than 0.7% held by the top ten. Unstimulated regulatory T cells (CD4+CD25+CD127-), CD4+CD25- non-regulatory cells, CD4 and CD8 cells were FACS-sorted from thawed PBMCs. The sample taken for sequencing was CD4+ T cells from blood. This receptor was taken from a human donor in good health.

Here the CDR3 DNA reads TGTGCCAGCAGCCGAACAGGGACTTTCAACTATGGCTACACCTTC. It specifies CASSRTGTFNYGYTF. This rearrangement joins TRBV6-5 to TRBJ1-2, with D perhaps TRBD1 (6 bases). The CDR3 extends over 15 amino acids. Germline CDR1 reads MNHEY; CDR2 reads SVGAGI. The germline V and J ends were trimmed by 6 bases and 2 bases, with 16 bases remaining between them.